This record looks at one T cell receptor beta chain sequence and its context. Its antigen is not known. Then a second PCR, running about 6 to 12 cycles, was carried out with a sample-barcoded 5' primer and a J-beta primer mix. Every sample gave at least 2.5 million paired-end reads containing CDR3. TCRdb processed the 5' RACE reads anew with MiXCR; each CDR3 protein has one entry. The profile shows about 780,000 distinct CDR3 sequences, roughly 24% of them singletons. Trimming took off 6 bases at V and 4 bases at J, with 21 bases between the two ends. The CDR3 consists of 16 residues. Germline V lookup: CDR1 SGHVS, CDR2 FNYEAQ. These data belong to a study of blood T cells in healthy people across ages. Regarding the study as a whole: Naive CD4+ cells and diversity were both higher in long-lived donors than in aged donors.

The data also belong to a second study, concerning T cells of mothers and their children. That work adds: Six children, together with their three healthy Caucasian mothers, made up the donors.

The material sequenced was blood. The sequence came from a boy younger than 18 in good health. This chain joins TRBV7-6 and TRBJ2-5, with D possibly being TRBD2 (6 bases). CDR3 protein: CASRLNTGTGVETQYF. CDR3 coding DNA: TGTGCCAGCAGATTGAATACCGGGACTGGTGTAGAGACCCAGTACTTC.